The rows below give T cell receptor beta chains drawn from one sample of a study of OX40 agonist ivuxolimab in advanced cancers. Clones were sequenced by immunoSEQ multiplex PCR, and TCRdb holds only the in-frame ones, with some missing. The profile shows over 55,000 clones, less than 90% of them singletons. The specimen comprised CD4+ or CD8+ T cells sorted from blood, sampled in a trial of the OX40 agonist ivuxolimab. These TCRs come from an adult with an advanced solid tumor such as melanoma, head and neck, liver or kidney cancer. The CDR3 runs from the conserved cysteine through the conserved F or W. Each record gives: clone size, V gene, J gene, D gene, CDR3 protein, CDR3 DNA. D genes are given only for firm matches. A clone size is listed for some rows: how often the clone was seen (once, few, many), or a class if it is expanded.

>-|TRBV19|TRBJ2-1|TRBD1
CASQPGTGTYNEQFF
TGTGCCAGCCAACCCGGGACAGGGACCTACAATGAGCAGTTCTTC
>-|TRBV11-3|TRBJ1-5|-
CASSLGGAGQPQHF
TGTGCCAGCAGCTTAGGGGGGGCCGGGCAGCCCCAGCATTTT
>-|TRBV14|TRBJ1-2|-
CASSAVPYGYTF
TGTGCCAGCAGCGCAGTCCCTTATGGCTACACCTTC
>-|TRBV7-9|TRBJ2-7|-
CASGDGSYEQYF
TGTGCCAGCGGGGACGGTTCCTACGAGCAGTACTTC
>-|TRBV5-1|TRBJ2-2|-
CASSLAGTPYLGELFF
TGCGCCAGCAGCTTGGCCGGGACGCCTTATTTGGGGGAGCTGTTTTTT
>once|TRBV30|TRBJ2-3|TRBD2
CAWTPLAAYKDTQYF
TGTGCCTGGACCCCACTAGCGGCTTACAAAGATACGCAGTATTTT
>once|TRBV5-4|TRBJ1-4|-
CASSLGTTRGNEKLFF
TGTGCCAGCAGCTTGGGGACAACGAGAGGCAATGAAAAACTGTTTTTT
>-|TRBV5-1|TRBJ2-7|-
CASPPGAGGEQYF
TGCGCCAGCCCCCCTGGTGCAGGCGGCGAGCAGTACTTC
>-|TRBV10-3|TRBJ1-1|TRBD1
CAISRQGADTEAFF
TGTGCCATCAGTCGACAGGGGGCAGACACTGAAGCTTTCTTT
>-|TRBV18|TRBJ1-3|-
CASSPPDKTAGNTIYF
TGTGCCAGCTCACCACCAGACAAGACCGCGGGAAACACCATATATTTT
>-|TRBV29-1|TRBJ1-2|TRBD1
CSVHGTGGANYGYTF
TGCAGCGTTCACGGGACAGGGGGAGCTAACTATGGCTACACCTTC